Following are 8 T cell receptor beta chains from one sample sequenced in a study of blood T cell repertoires in COVID-19. Using immunoSEQ multiplex PCR, the repertoire was profiled, and TCRdb retains in-frame clones only, with some absent. The profile shows under 200,000 clones, approximately 83% of them singletons. Material: peripheral blood. The receptor set was obtained from a woman aged 60-70 years with acute or convalescent COVID-19.

The V gene is TRBV7-9, the J gene TRBJ1-2, with 7 bases matching TRBD1. Losses at the gene ends were 5 bases for V and 1 base for J; bases not matched to a gene: 10. This CDR3 contains 16 residues. CDR1 and CDR2 (germline): SEHNR, FQNEAQ (reference sequence). The CDR3 coding sequence is TGTGCCAGCAGCCGACAAACAGGGGCAGTTAACTATGGCTACACCTTC. Protein sequence: CASSRQTGAVNYGYTF. The full variable domain, rest sourced from reference TRBV7-9 and TRBJ1-2, is DTGVSQNPRHKITKRGQNVTFRCDPISEHNRLYWYRQTLGQGPEFLTYFQNEAQLEKSRLLSDRFSAERPKGSFSTLEIQRTEQGDSAMYLCASSRQTGAVNYGYTFGSGTRLTVV.

The chain recombines TRBV5-1 with TRBJ2-7; 9 bases agree with TRBD1. Looked up from germline, CDR1 is SGHRS and CDR2 is YFSETQ. Losses at the gene ends were 3 bases for V and 6 bases for J; bases not matched to a gene: 10. The CDR3 extends over 15 amino acids. CDR3: CASSSTGGSGIEQYF. The DNA of the CDR3 is TGCGCCAGCAGCTCAACAGGGGGCTCGGGGATCGAGCAGTACTTC. The whole variable domain, remainder taken from reference TRBV5-1 and TRBJ2-7, is KAGVTQTPRYLIKTRGQQVTLSCSPISGHRSVSWYQQTPGQGLQFLFEYFSETQRNKGNFPGRFSGRQFSNSRSEMNVSTLELGDSALYLCASSSTGGSGIEQYFGPGTRLTVT.

This rearrangement joins TRBV7-9 to TRBJ1-2, with D perhaps TRBD1 (5 bases). CDR1 and CDR2 from the germline V gene are SEHNR and FQNEAQ (reference sequence). CDR3 length: 15 residues. V was pared by 1 base and J by 3 bases, with 12 bases between. The CDR3 sequence: CASSLGAGGDYGYTF. CDR3 in DNA: TGTGCCAGCAGCTTAGGGGCCGGGGGAGACTATGGCTACACCTTC.

V gene TRBV7-2 combines with J gene TRBJ2-1; 7 bases match TRBD2. Per the germline V gene, CDR1 is SGHTA and CDR2 is FQGNSA. The CDR3 contains 15 residues. V lost 5 bases to trimming and J lost 2 bases; unmatched junction nucleotides: 6. The CDR3 region is CASSVSGGAYNEQFF. Written as DNA, the CDR3 is TGTGCCAGCAGCGTCTCGGGGGGTGCCTACAATGAGCAGTTCTTC.

This chain connects TRBV6-5 to TRBJ1-1; 7 bases agree with TRBD1. CDR1 is MNHEY and CDR2 is SVGAGI in the germline V gene. The V and J ends lost 2 bases and 3 bases, in that order; junction bases with no gene match: 6. The CDR3 contains 15 residues. DNA of the CDR3: TGTGCCAGCAGTTACAACAGGGGAGCGGACACTGAAGCTTTCTTT. Amino acid sequence: CASSYNRGADTEAFF.

The rearrangement joins TRBV7-2 to TRBJ1-5; weak D call: TRBD1 (6 bases). Trimming pared 5 bases from V and 1 base from J, leaving 12 bases between. This CDR3 is built from 15 residues. Germline CDR1 SGHTA, CDR2 FQGNSA. CDR3 in amino acids: CASSPAGASNQPQHF. CDR3 sequence (DNA): TGTGCCAGCAGCCCGGCGGGGGCAAGCAATCAGCCCCAGCATTTT.

This chain connects TRBV7-2 to TRBJ1-2; D may be TRBD1 (6 bases). CDR1 is SGHTA and CDR2 is FQGNSA in the germline V gene. Trimming took off 5 bases at V and 2 bases at J, with 9 bases between the two ends. The CDR3 consists of 13 residues. The chain's CDR3 is CASSPDRNYGYTF. CDR3 in DNA: TGTGCCAGCAGCCCTGACAGGAACTATGGCTACACCTTC.

This chain uses TRBV7-9 with TRBJ1-6; 7 nucleotides agree with TRBD1. The CDR3 spans 17 residues. The V gene end was trimmed by 5 bases and the J gene end by 2 bases; junction bases not matched to a gene: 9. The germline V gene encodes CDR1 SEHNR and CDR2 FQNEAQ (reference sequence). The CDR3 here is CASSPTRQGAYNSPLHF. The CDR3, as DNA: TGTGCCAGCAGCCCCACTCGACAGGGCGCCTATAATTCACCCCTCCACTTT.